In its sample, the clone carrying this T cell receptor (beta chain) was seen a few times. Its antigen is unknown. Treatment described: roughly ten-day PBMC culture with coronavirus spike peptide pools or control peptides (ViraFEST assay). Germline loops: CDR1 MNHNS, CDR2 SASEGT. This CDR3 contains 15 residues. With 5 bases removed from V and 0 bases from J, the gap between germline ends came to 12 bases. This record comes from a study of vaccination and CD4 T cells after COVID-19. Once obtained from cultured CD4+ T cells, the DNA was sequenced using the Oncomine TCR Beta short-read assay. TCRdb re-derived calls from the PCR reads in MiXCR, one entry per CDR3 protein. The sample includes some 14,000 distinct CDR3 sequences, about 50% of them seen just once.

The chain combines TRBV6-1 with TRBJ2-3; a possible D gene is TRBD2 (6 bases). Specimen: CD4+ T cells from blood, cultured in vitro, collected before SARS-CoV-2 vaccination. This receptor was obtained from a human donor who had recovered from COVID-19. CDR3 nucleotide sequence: TGTGCCAGCAGTCAAAGGGGACTCAGCACAGATACGCAGTATTTT. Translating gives CASSQRGLSTDTQYF.